This T cell receptor (beta chain) comes out of a study of T cell responses to AZD1222 COVID-19 vaccine. Sequencing used immunoSEQ multiplex PCR; TCRdb keeps in-frame clones, though not all of them. The sample shows nearly 80,000 clones, around 82% of them seen only once. Remarks on this clone: No antigen is known for it.

Study observations and caveats: As reported, nearly half of all spike-specific TCRs target variant regions that are unmutated. Repertoires in all cases were sampled only once the peak T cell response had passed.

With V trimmed by 0 bases and J by 7 bases, 5 bases remained unmatched. The germline gives CDR1 LGHDT, CDR2 YNNKEL (reference sequence). CDR3 length: 15 residues. The source material was peripheral blood, sampled on day 0 of AZD1222 vaccination. The sequence was obtained from an adult in good health. This chain connects TRBV3-1 (or the pseudogene TRBV3-2) to TRBJ2-7, with 11 positions matching TRBD1. CDR3 sequence reads: CASSQEGQGAGEQYF. The CDR3 nucleotides are TGTGCCAGCAGCCAAGAAGGACAGGGGGCGGGGGAGCAGTACTTC.